This T cell receptor beta chain was identified during a study of T-cell reconstitution after alpha-beta-depleted transplantation in children. The study, taken as a whole, reports: Several patients had high TCRbeta diversity at day 60; it came from surviving recipient T cells and thymic progenitors. About two months after transplant, alpha-beta T cells reportedly came from several hundred expanded graft clones. By one year post-transplant, T-cell counts and diversity largely arose from T cells that were newly produced.

This clonotype was seen a handful of times. Antigen: not known. Unique molecular identifiers were used to barcode this TCRbeta library. TCRdb recomputed calls from the PCR reads with MiXCR, one row per CDR3 protein. The sample records about 580,000 distinct CDR3 sequences, around 27% being singletons. This CDR3 has 14 residues. Germline V gives CDR1 SGHRS, CDR2 YFSETQ. V shed 4 bases and J 3 bases; nucleotides not matched to a gene: 3. This rearrangement joins TRBV5-1 to TRBJ1-1; 10 nucleotides agree with TRBD1. The sample in question was PBMCs, obtained before TCRalphabeta/CD19-depleted stem cell transplant. The clonotype was recovered from a boy in the first two years of life with Wiskott-Aldrich syndrome, due to receive a stem cell transplant. The CDR3 nucleotides read TGCGCCAGCAGCAACGGACAGGGGGACACTGAAGCTTTCTTT. It is translated as CASSNGQGDTEAFF.